The 9 T cell receptor beta chains below all came from one sample that was sequenced in a study of T cell responses to AZD1222 COVID-19 vaccine. This table comes from immunoSEQ multiplex PCR, and its TCRdb copy is limited to in-frame clones, with some not included. This table has approximately 71,000 clones, roughly 86% appearing once. Material: peripheral blood, obtained on day 0 of AZD1222 vaccination. All receptors derive from an adult in good health.

The gene calls are TRBV27 and TRBJ2-2; TRBD2 matches 7 bases. Germline V gene data show CDR1 as MNHEY and CDR2 as SMNVEV (reference sequence). This CDR3 comprises 14 residues. The junction had 5 bases not matched to a gene; V was cut back by 7 bases and J by 3 bases. CDR3 amino acids: CASTAGVDTGELFF. The CDR3 DNA reads as TGTGCCAGCACTGCGGGAGTCGACACCGGGGAGCTGTTTTTT.

The V and J genes are TRBV6-5 and TRBJ1-2; D uncertain. With 2 bases removed from V and 6 bases from J, the gap between germline ends came to 13 bases. The CDR3 has 14 residues. Germline V gives CDR1 MNHEY, CDR2 SVGAGI. The CDR3 loop is CASSYTSATDGYTF. The DNA for the CDR3 is TGTGCCAGCAGTTACACCTCCGCGACGGATGGCTACACCTTC.

This chain links TRBV5-4 with TRBJ1-2; D is undetermined. CDR3 length: 15 amino acids. Germline loops: CDR1 SGHNT, CDR2 YYREEE (reference sequence). V gave up 1 base and J gave up 4 bases, with 14 bases separating them. The CDR3, as DNA: TGTGCCAGCAGCTTGCTGGTAGGGATAGCCTATGGCTACACCTTC. It yields the protein CASSLLVGIAYGYTF.

Here the CDR3 DNA reads TGTGCCAGCAGCTTATATAAAGGTGCCGGGGAGCTGTTTTTT. It specifies CASSLYKGAGELFF. The chain couples TRBV7-9 to TRBJ2-2; D not resolved. Trimming removed 2 bases at V and 6 bases at J, with 10 bases between. Germline V gene data show CDR1 as SEHNR and CDR2 as FQNEAQ (reference sequence). This CDR3 spans 14 amino acids.

In nucleotides, the CDR3 is TGCGCCAGCAGCTTGGGACTCCAGTACGAGCAGTACTTC. Its protein product is CASSLGLQYEQYF. The genes are TRBV5-1 and TRBJ2-7; D not resolved. Germline values: CDR1 SGHRS, CDR2 YFSETQ. With 0 bases removed from V and 4 bases from J, the gap between germline ends came to 8 bases. The CDR3 is 13 residues long.

The chain combines TRBV5-1 with TRBJ2-1; D not resolved. V lost 2 bases, J lost 7 bases, and 13 bases lay in between. CDR3 size: 14 residues. The V gene's germline CDR1 is SGHRS and CDR2 YFSETQ. This CDR3 is CASSFYGENNEQFF. The CDR3 region has the DNA TGCGCCAGCAGCTTCTACGGCGAGAATAATGAGCAGTTCTTC.

The genes are TRBV15 and TRBJ2-1; 12 bases match TRBD2. The germline CDR1 and CDR2 sequences are LNHNV and YYDKDF (reference sequence). The trim removed 2 bases at V and 6 bases at J, leaving 5 bases unmatched. The CDR3 sequence is 16 residues long. DNA of the CDR3: TGTGCCACCAGCAGACTAGCGGGAGGGCAGGCCAATGAGCAGTTCTTC. As protein: CATSRLAGGQANEQFF.

The rearrangement joins TRBV19 to TRBJ1-5; the D is unclear. V shed 5 bases and J shed 1 base, with 15 bases lying between them. The CDR3 covers 16 residues. Germline CDR1 LNHDA, CDR2 SQIVND (reference sequence). The CDR3 bases are TGTGCCAGTAGTCCGCGGCCCTTACAGAGCAATCAGCCCCAGCATTTT. It is translated as CASSPRPLQSNQPQHF.

Notes on this clone: One junction end disagrees with the germline gene, perhaps due to a read error. The chain has TRBV10-3 and TRBJ1-2; TRBD1 matches at 7 bases. Germline loops: CDR1 ENHRY, CDR2 SYGVKD. The CDR3 has 13 amino acids. The CDR3 reads CAISETDRAEQAF. CDR3 sequence (DNA): TGTGCCATCAGTGAGACCGACAGGGCGGAACAGGCCTTC.